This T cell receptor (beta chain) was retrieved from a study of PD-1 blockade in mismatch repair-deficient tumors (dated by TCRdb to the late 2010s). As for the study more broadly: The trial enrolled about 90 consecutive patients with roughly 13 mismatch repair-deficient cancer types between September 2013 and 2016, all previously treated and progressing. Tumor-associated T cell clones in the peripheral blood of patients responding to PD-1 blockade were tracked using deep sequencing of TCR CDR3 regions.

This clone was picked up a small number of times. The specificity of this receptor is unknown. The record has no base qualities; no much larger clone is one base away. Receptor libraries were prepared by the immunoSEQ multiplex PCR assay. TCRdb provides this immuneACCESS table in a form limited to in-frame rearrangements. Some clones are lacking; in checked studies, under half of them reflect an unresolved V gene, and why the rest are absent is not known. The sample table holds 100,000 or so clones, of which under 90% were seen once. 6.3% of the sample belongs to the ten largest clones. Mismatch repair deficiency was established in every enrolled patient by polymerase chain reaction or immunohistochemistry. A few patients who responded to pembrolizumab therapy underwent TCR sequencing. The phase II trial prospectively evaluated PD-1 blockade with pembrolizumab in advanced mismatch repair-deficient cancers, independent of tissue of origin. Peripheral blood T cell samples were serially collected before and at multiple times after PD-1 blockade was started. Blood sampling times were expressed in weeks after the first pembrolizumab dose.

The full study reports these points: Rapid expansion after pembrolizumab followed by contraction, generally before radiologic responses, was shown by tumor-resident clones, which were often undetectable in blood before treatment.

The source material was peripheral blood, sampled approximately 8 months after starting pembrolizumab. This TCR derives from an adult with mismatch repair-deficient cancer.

DNA sequence: TGTGCCAGCAGCCAAGCGATAGTCTCGGGAGGCTACACCTTC. It codes for CASSQAIVSGGYTF. The chain couples TRBV4-2 to TRBJ1-2, with the D gene too uncertain to name. Deletion took 1 base off V and 8 bases off J, with a span of 14 bases between the germline ends. CDR1 LGHNA and CDR2 YNFKEQ were looked up in the germline V gene. The CDR3 runs 14 amino acids, cysteine and phenylalanine included. The only DNA kept is the CDR3, 42 bases in frame from the first base.